This T cell receptor beta chain was identified during a study of T cell responses to AZD1222 COVID-19 vaccine. Study overall: Analysis merged second doses at about 4 or about 12 weeks. General study results and limits: Clonal diversity was possibly underestimated, and white British individuals and females predominated among donors. An increase in Spike-specific TCR breadth and depth was observed after two AZD1222 doses. The study reported that nearly half of spike-specific TCRs target unmutated variant regions.

Germline CDR1 reads MDHEN; CDR2 reads SYDVKM. The CDR3 has 14 residues. Trimming removed 6 bases from V and 8 bases from J; junction bases left unmatched: 7. The method was immunoSEQ multiplex PCR; TCRdb's version includes in-frame clones alone and lacks a portion of them. The data hold 65,000 to 80,000 clones, with around 90% observed a single time. Regarding this clone: Its target is unknown.

The source material was peripheral blood, sampled on day 0 of AZD1222 vaccination. The origin of this receptor is an adult in good health. The J gene is TRBJ2-1, the V gene TRBV28, with 10 bases that match TRBD1. CDR3: CASRGGTGVHEQFF. The CDR3 nucleotides read TGTGCCAGCAGGGGGGGGACAGGGGTCCATGAGCAGTTCTTC.